Each of the 32 T cell receptor beta chains below was sequenced from the same sample in a study of coeliac disease. TCRdb's copy holds only in-frame clones and misses some; the assay was immunoSEQ multiplex PCR. The data show some 4,500 clones, about 61% seen once. Sequences were obtained from lamina propria lymphocytes from the gut. The source is a woman in her 70s with celiac disease.

Concerning this clone itself: This CDR3 is also generated by other DNA sequences in the sample. J is TRBJ2-7 and V is TRBV4-3; maybe TRBD1 (6 bases). Trimming stripped 3 bases from V and 4 bases from J, with 16 bases between. This CDR3 is 15 amino acids long. The V gene's germline CDR1 is LGHNA and CDR2 YSLEER. The CDR3 reads CASSQDSTGNYEQYF. The CDR3 nucleotides read TGCGCCAGCAGCCAGGACTCCACAGGGAATTACGAGCAGTACTTC.

This chain joins TRBV5-4 and TRBJ1-1, with D possibly matching TRBD1 (5 bases). The CDR3 contains 16 residues. Germline CDR1 SGHNT, CDR2 YYREEE (reference sequence). Deletions cut 0 bases from V and 0 bases from J, with 12 bases between. The CDR3 region has the DNA TGTGCCAGCAGCTTGGCGGGGGGGGGTCTGAACACTGAAGCTTTCTTT. Protein sequence: CASSLAGGGLNTEAFF.

The J gene is TRBJ2-2, the V gene TRBV5-4, with D unclear. The CDR3 sequence is 12 residues long. V was pared by 4 bases and J by 3 bases, with 4 bases between. From germline, CDR1 is SGHNT and CDR2 YYREEE (reference sequence). This CDR3 reads CASSRDTGELFF. CDR3 nucleotide sequence: TGTGCCAGCAGCCGAGACACCGGGGAGCTGTTTTTT.

This clone showed up just a few times. J is TRBJ1-2 and V is TRBV4-1; possibly TRBD1 for D (5 bases). Trimming left V 1 base short and J 6 bases short, with 12 bases between. The CDR3 is 14 amino acids. The germline gives CDR1 MGHRA, CDR2 YSYEKL. Here the CDR3 reads CASSQVAGPHGYTF. DNA of the CDR3: TGCGCCAGCAGCCAAGTCGCAGGGCCTCATGGCTACACCTTC.

About this clone itself: This CDR3 is also generated by other DNA sequences in the sample. The chain uses TRBV30 and TRBJ1-3, with D possibly matching TRBD1 (5 bases). Germline CDR1 GTSNPN, CDR2 SVGIG (reference sequence). There are 13 residues in the CDR3. Trimming removed 0 bases from V and 4 bases from J, with 7 bases in between. The CDR3 loop is CAWSVAGGNTIYF. CDR3 coding DNA: TGTGCCTGGAGTGTAGCAGGGGGAAACACCATATATTTT.

This chain uses TRBV12-5 with TRBJ2-1; TRBD1 aligns across 7 bases. Germline trimming cut 1 base from V and 14 bases from J; bases unmatched to any gene: 8. This CDR3 spans 13 amino acids. The germline gives CDR1 LGHNT, CDR2 FRNRAP. CDR3 protein: CASGLEQQGKKFF. CDR3 in DNA: TGTGCTAGTGGTTTGGAACAACAGGGGAAGAAGTTCTTC.

The V gene is TRBV11-2, the J gene TRBJ2-1; no reliable D call. V was cut by 3 bases and J by 9 bases, with 18 bases left in between. The CDR3 has 15 residues. CDR1 SGHAT and CDR2 FQNNGV come from the germline V gene. The CDR3 bases are TGTGCCAGCAGCTTTACAACATCCAGAGGCGGTGAGCAGTTCTTC. Translated, it gives CASSFTTSRGGEQFF.

This clone was seen a few times. The gene calls are TRBV27 and TRBJ2-3; 10 bases match TRBD2. Looked up from germline, CDR1 is MNHEY and CDR2 is SMNVEV (reference sequence). This CDR3 is 16 amino acids long. The V segment lost 6 bases and the J segment 2 bases; nucleotides outside the gene matches: 8. This chain's CDR3 is CASRLPLAGTTDTQYF. CDR3 coding DNA: TGTGCCAGCAGGCTGCCACTAGCGGGAACCACAGATACGCAGTATTTT.

The chain couples TRBV7-3 to TRBJ2-2, with TRBD1 matching over 8 bases. J lost 4 bases, V lost 6 bases, and 7 bases had no gene match. The CDR3 has 15 amino acids. Germline-derived CDR1 and CDR2 are SGHTA and FQGTGA. The CDR3 reads CASSSGQVRTGELFF. Written as DNA, the CDR3 is TGTGCCAGCAGTTCGGGACAGGTCCGCACCGGGGAGCTGTTTTTT.

V usage is TRBV6-5 and J usage is TRBJ1-6, with D possibly being TRBD1 (5 bases). V was clipped by 8 bases and J by 10 bases, with 21 bases between them. The germline V gene has CDR1 MNHEY and CDR2 SVGAGI. The CDR3 consists of 15 residues. The CDR3 loop is CASCVGLSGISPLHF. The CDR3 DNA is TGTGCCAGCTGCGTAGGCCTCTCAGGGATATCACCCCTCCACTTT.

The V and J genes are TRBV5-4 and TRBJ1-3; 7 bases line up with TRBD1. This CDR3 spans 15 amino acids. Per germline, CDR1 SGHNT and CDR2 YYREEE (reference sequence). V lost 4 bases and J lost 1; bases outside the gene matches: 5. The CDR3 DNA reads as TGTGCCAGCAGCCAGGGGACAGCTTCTGGAAACACCATATATTTT. This codes for CASSQGTASGNTIYF.

This clone showed up just a few times. Other DNA sequences within the sample encode an identical CDR3. V is TRBV28 and J is TRBJ2-1; perhaps TRBD1 as D (5 bases). The V and J ends lost 5 bases and 4 bases respectively, with 9 bases between them. This CDR3 contains 13 residues. Germline V gene lookup returns CDR1 MDHEN and CDR2 SYDVKM. The DNA of the CDR3 is TGTGCCAGCAGTCTGGACACTTACAATGAGCAGTTCTTC. Its translation: CASSLDTYNEQFF. The variable domain in full, completed from reference TRBV28 and TRBJ2-1, reads DVKVTQSSRYLVKRTGEKVFLECVQDMDHENMFWYRQDPGLGLRLIYFSYDVKMKEKGDIPEGYSVSREKKERFSLILESASTNQTSMYLCASSLDTYNEQFFGPGTRLTVL.

The gene calls are TRBV12-5 and TRBJ1-1; D may be TRBD1 (5 bases). There are 14 residues in the CDR3. Germline CDR1 LGHNT, CDR2 FRNRAP. With 6 bases removed from V and 3 bases from J, the gap between germline ends came to 14 bases. The CDR3 coding sequence is TGTGCTAGTGGGGGAACAGGAGGGGACACTGAAGCTTTCTTT. This translates into CASGGTGGDTEAFF.

This clone was counted between two and nine times. The V call is TRBV6-1, the J call TRBJ1-1; D is uncertain. The CDR3 spans 12 residues. Germline V gives CDR1 MNHNS, CDR2 SASEGT. V was shortened by 8 bases and J by 4 bases, with 11 bases between the two germline ends. The CDR3 is CASRLRGTEAFF. Written as DNA, the CDR3 is TGTGCCAGCCGCCTTAGAGGCACTGAAGCTTTCTTT.

This clone was found a few times. J is TRBJ1-4 and V is TRBV4-3, with no clear D. Per the germline V gene, CDR1 is LGHNA and CDR2 is YSLEER. CDR3 length: 15 amino acids. V lost 1 base and J lost 5, with 11 bases in between. The CDR3 DNA reads TGCGCCAGCAGCCAAGGCTTACGGGAGAATGAAAAACTGTTTTTT. Amino acids: CASSQGLRENEKLFF.

The chain recombines TRBV28 with TRBJ2-7; TRBD1 aligns across 10 bases. CDR3 length: 13 residues. CDR1 is MDHEN and CDR2 is SYDVKM in the germline V gene. V trimming: 6 bases; J trimming: 4 bases; junction bases outside the gene matches: 3. This CDR3 is CASRGQGLYEQYF. DNA for the CDR3: TGTGCCAGCAGGGGACAGGGGCTTTACGAGCAGTACTTC.

The chain has TRBV4-2 and TRBJ2-7; D might be TRBD1 (5 bases). Germline V gene lookup returns CDR1 LGHNA and CDR2 YNFKEQ. The CDR3 is 16 residues long. The V end lost 0 bases, the J end lost 4 bases, and 16 bases lay between the germline ends. The CDR3 nucleotides read TGTGCCAGCAGCCAAGAGGCCCGGGCAGGGCTATACGAGCAGTACTTC. It codes for CASSQEARAGLYEQYF.

CDR3 residues: CSATTRGLGETQYF. The CDR3 DNA reads as TGCAGCGCAACGACCAGGGGGCTAGGTGAGACCCAGTACTTC. The V call is TRBV29-1, the J call TRBJ2-5, with 8 positions matching TRBD1. This CDR3 spans 14 amino acids. Per the germline V gene, CDR1 is SQVTM and CDR2 is ANQGSEA. Trimming removed 7 bases from V and 5 bases from J; junction bases left unmatched: 12. Full variable domain (outside the CDR3, taken from reference TRBV29-1 and TRBJ2-5): SAVISQKPSRDICQRGTSLTIQCQVDSQVTMMFWYRQQPGQSLTLIATANQGSEATYESGFVIDKFPISRPNLTFSTLTVSNMSPEDSSIYLCSATTRGLGETQYFGPGTRLLVL.

This chain links TRBV30 with TRBJ1-1; D call uncertain. The CDR3 length is 14 residues. Germline CDR1 is GTSNPN and CDR2 is SVGIG (reference sequence). The V end lost 4 bases, the J end lost 5 bases, and 17 bases lay between the germline ends. In nucleotides, the CDR3 is TGTGCCTGGACCGGGTCAGCCCTGAGGACTGAAGCTTTCTTT. It specifies CAWTGSALRTEAFF.

This clone occurred a few times. This rearrangement joins TRBV5-1 to TRBJ2-3; D is undetermined. The germline gives CDR1 SGHRS, CDR2 YFSETQ. The CDR3 length is 16 residues. The V end was cut by 0 bases, the J end by 1 base, with 12 bases between. The CDR3, as DNA: TGCGCCAGCAGCTTGGAAGTTGCACGGGGCACAGATACGCAGTATTTT. It codes for CASSLEVARGTDTQYF.

V and J are TRBV7-2 and TRBJ2-2, with TRBD2 as a possible D gene (6 bases). CDR1 and CDR2 from the germline V gene are SGHTA and FQGNSA. V lost 5 bases to trimming and J lost 5 bases, with 9 bases between them. CDR3 length equals 13 residues. The CDR3 region has the DNA TGTGCCAGCAGCCGGGACTTTACCGGGGAGCTGTTTTTT. It specifies CASSRDFTGELFF. Filled out from reference TRBV7-2 and TRBJ2-2, the complete variable domain reads GAGVSQSPSNKVTEKGKDVELRCDPISGHTALYWYRQSLGQGLEFLIYFQGNSAPDKSGLPSDRFSAERTGGSVSTLTIQRTQQEDSAVYLCASSRDFTGELFFGEGSRLTVL.

The chain combines TRBV25-1 with TRBJ1-2; 11 bases match TRBD1. Per the germline V gene, CDR1 is MGHDK and CDR2 is SYGVNS. The V gene end was trimmed by 6 bases and the J gene end by 5 bases; junction bases not matched to a gene: 8. This CDR3 contains 15 residues. The CDR3 DNA reads TGTGCCAGCAGCGCCTCCGGGACAGGGGGGTATGGCTACACCTTC. It is translated as CASSASGTGGYGYTF.

This chain connects TRBV7-2 to TRBJ2-1; 11 nucleotides agree with TRBD1. The CDR3 contains 16 residues. CDR1 is SGHTA and CDR2 is FQGNSA in the germline V gene. Trimming at V came to 4 bases and at J to 4 bases, leaving 6 bases not matched to a gene. The CDR3 is CASSSRDRGTYNEQFF. The CDR3 DNA follows: TGTGCCAGCAGCTCTCGGGACAGGGGGACTTACAATGAGCAGTTCTTC.

The CDR3 sequence is CASSFLTGPLVFPTDTQYF. Here the CDR3 DNA reads TGTGCCAGCAGCTTTTTGACAGGGCCCCTCGTTTTCCCCACAGATACGCAGTATTTT. The rearrangement links TRBV7-2 to TRBJ2-3, with 7 bases aligning to TRBD1. The germline V gene encodes CDR1 SGHTA and CDR2 FQGNSA. There are 19 residues in the CDR3. V lost 3 bases and J lost 2; bases outside the gene matches: 17.

This chain connects TRBV4-1 to TRBJ2-7; possibly TRBD2 for D (6 bases). This CDR3 comprises 14 residues. V dropped 1 base and J dropped 7 bases, with 14 bases sitting between them. From germline, CDR1 is MGHRA and CDR2 YSYEKL. The CDR3 DNA follows: TGCGCCAGCAGCCAAGGGGTGGGACTCGGTGAGCAGTACTTC. Translated, it gives CASSQGVGLGEQYF.

The gene calls are TRBV15 and TRBJ2-2; 7 bases align to TRBD2. CDR3 length: 18 residues. V shed 5 bases, J shed 3 bases, and the junction held 15 bases outside the gene matches. From germline, CDR1 is LNHNV and CDR2 YYDKDF (reference sequence). The CDR3 loop is CATSLMAPPRGDTGELFF. CDR3 coding DNA: TGTGCCACCAGCTTGATGGCCCCACCACGGGGGGACACCGGGGAGCTGTTTTTT. Looking up the rest from reference TRBV15 and TRBJ2-2 gives the full variable domain: DAMVIQNPRYQVTQFGKPVTLSCSQTLNHNVMYWYQQKSSQAPKLLFHYYDKDFNNEADTPDNFQSRRPNTSFCFLDIRSPGLGDTAMYLCATSLMAPPRGDTGELFFGEGSRLTVL.

This clone was observed a few times. This rearrangement joins TRBV4-3 to TRBJ2-5, with 11 bases fitting TRBD2. J gave up 5 bases and V 0 bases, and 8 bases lay outside the gene matches. Germline V lookup: CDR1 LGHNA, CDR2 YSLEER. This CDR3 is 17 amino acids long. In DNA form, the CDR3 reads TGCGCCAGCAGCCAAGATTGGGGTAGCGGGGGGGCCGAGACCCAGTACTTC. This sequence encodes CASSQDWGSGGAETQYF.

This clone came up a few times. This chain uses TRBV29-1 with TRBJ1-5; no reliable D call. Per the germline V gene, CDR1 is SQVTM and CDR2 is ANQGSEA. V was clipped by 5 bases and J by 0 bases, with 14 bases between them. CDR3 length equals 15 residues. CDR3 amino acids: CSVSTDYYSNQPQHF. The CDR3 region has the DNA TGCAGCGTTTCGACGGACTACTATAGCAATCAGCCCCAGCATTTT.

The chain joins TRBV15 to TRBJ2-4; 8 bases align to TRBD1. Germline CDR1 is LNHNV and CDR2 is YYDKDF (reference sequence). Germline trimming cut 1 base from V and 8 bases from J; bases unmatched to any gene: 4. CDR3 size: 14 residues. This CDR3 reads CATSRGTGMDIQYF. CDR3 coding DNA: TGTGCCACCAGCAGAGGGACAGGGATGGACATTCAGTACTTC.

The chain carries TRBV6-6 and TRBJ1-1, with a possible D match to TRBD1 (6 bases). V was cut by 4 bases and J by 2 bases, with 8 bases left in between. CDR3 length: 13 amino acids. CDR1 is MNHNY, CDR2 SVGAGI, per germline (reference sequence). DNA for the CDR3: TGTGCCAGCAGTTCACAGGGAAACACTGAAGCTTTCTTT. It specifies CASSSQGNTEAFF.

This chain joins TRBV6-9 and TRBJ2-7, with 9 bases fitting TRBD2. The CDR3 totals 14 residues. From germline, CDR1 is MNHGY and CDR2 SVAAGI. V was pared by 5 bases and J by 2 bases, with 4 bases of the junction left unmatched. CDR3 in amino acids: CASSRRGGPYEQYF. The CDR3 nucleotides are TGTGCCAGCAGTAGGCGGGGGGGCCCCTACGAGCAGTACTTC.

This chain links TRBV5-8 with TRBJ2-3; 11 bases line up with TRBD2. The J segment lost 1 base and the V segment lost 4 bases, leaving 2 bases of the junction unmatched. Germline V gene sequence: CDR1 SGHTS, CDR2 YDEGEE. The CDR3 extends over 15 amino acids. DNA for the CDR3: TGTGCCAGCAGCGTGGGACTAGCGGGCACAGATACGCAGTATTTT. Translation gives CASSVGLAGTDTQYF.